This paragraph covers one T cell receptor (beta chain) sequence. This sample is drawn from a study of OX40 agonist ivuxolimab in advanced cancers. Sequencing was performed with immunoSEQ multiplex PCR; in TCRdb, only in-frame clones are kept and a portion is missing. The repertoire has tens of thousands of clones, about 90% of them found once; the top ten carry about 1.3%. Trimming left V 0 bases short and J 3 bases short, with 6 bases between. The germline V gene has CDR1 SGHRS and CDR2 YFSETQ. The CDR3 loop spans 14 amino acids. Sequencing used CD4+ or CD8+ T cells sorted from blood, obtained in a trial of the OX40 agonist ivuxolimab. This chain links TRBV5-1 with TRBJ2-2; D not resolved. The TCR originated in an adult with an advanced solid tumor such as melanoma, head and neck, liver or kidney cancer. The CDR3 DNA is TGCGCCAGCAGCTTGGGCGATTACACCGGGGAGCTGTTTTTT. Protein sequence: CASSLGDYTGELFF.